By share, the clone carrying this T cell receptor beta chain counts as medium-sized. Trimming removed 3 bases from V and 9 bases from J, with 6 bases in between. The CDR3 consists of 11 residues. The V gene's germline CDR1 is WSHSY and CDR2 SAAADI. The data derive from a study of control samples from healthy donors and cancer patients. The assay was immunoSEQ multiplex PCR, and TCRdb's table has in-frame clones only and misses some. Among 70,000 to 85,000 clones listed, 90% to 95% were seen once. V and J are TRBV10-2 and TRBJ2-1, with unresolved D. The origin of this receptor is a man aged 50-59 years in good health. The sample consisted of blood. In DNA, the CDR3 is TGCGCCAGCAGTGAATGGGGTGAGCAGTTCTTC. Amino acid sequence: CASSEWGEQFF.